This T cell receptor beta chain was profiled in a study of neurological immune-mediated disorders. It was by 5'RACE with 10-nucleotide random UMIs that the cDNA was made. The authors obtained over 160 million TCR-beta sequences from 15-18 subjects per sequencing run. Each CDR3 protein is one row after TCRdb ran MiXCR on the 5' RACE reads. The top ten hold roughly an eighth of the sample, which has 40,000 or so distinct CDR3 sequences, approximately 12% seen once. Comment on this clonotype: Its antigen is unidentified.

As for time point: longitudinal time-point 3. Trimming removed 6 bases from V and 1 base from J, with 15 bases in between. The length of the CDR3 is 15 residues. The germline V gene has CDR1 SGHRS and CDR2 YFSETQ. Regarding the study as a whole: Expansion of TCR clones was greatest in HTLV-1-associated myelopathy and smallest in multiple sclerosis, where it fell below that of healthy controls.

Sequenced input: PBMCs. The chain joins TRBV5-1 to TRBJ2-3; the D is unclear. This clonotype was obtained from a man aged 30-40 years in good health. In nucleotides, the CDR3 is TGCGCCAGCACCATTACAGTGGGTGGCACAGATACGCAGTATTTT. Protein product: CASTITVGGTDTQYF.